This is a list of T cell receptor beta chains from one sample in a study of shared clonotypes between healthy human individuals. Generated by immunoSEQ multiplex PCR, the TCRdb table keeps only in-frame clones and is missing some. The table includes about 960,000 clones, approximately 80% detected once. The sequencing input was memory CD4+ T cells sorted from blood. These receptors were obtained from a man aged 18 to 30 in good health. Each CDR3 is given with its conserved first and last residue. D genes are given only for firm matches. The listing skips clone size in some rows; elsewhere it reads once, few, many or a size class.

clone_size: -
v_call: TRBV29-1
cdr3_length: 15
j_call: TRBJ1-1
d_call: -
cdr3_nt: TGCAGCGTTGACGGGTCCCACTTTTCGAACACTGAAGCTTTCTTT
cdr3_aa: CSVDGSHFSNTEAFF

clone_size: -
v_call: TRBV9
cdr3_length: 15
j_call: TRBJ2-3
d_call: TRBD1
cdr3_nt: TGTGCCAGCAGCGCCCCCGGGACAGAAGGAGATACGCAGTATTTT
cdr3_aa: CASSAPGTEGDTQYF

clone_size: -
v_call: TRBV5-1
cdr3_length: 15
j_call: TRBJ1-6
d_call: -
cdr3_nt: TGCGCCAGCAGCACTGCTACCTCCTATAATTCACCCCTCCACTTT
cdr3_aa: CASSTATSYNSPLHF

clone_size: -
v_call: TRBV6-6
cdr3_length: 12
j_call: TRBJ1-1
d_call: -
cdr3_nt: TGTGCCAGCAGTTTGGGGGTAGGGGAAGCTTTCTTT
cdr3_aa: CASSLGVGEAFF

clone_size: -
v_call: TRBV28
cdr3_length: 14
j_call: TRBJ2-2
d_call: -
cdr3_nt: TGTGCCAGCGGCCCCCCGACCAACACCGGGGAGCTGTTTTTT
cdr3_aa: CASGPPTNTGELFF

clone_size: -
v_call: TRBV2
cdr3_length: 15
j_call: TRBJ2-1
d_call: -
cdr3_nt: TGTGCCAGCACCGCTGAAGCGGGCTACTACAATGAGCAGTTCTTC
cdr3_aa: CASTAEAGYYNEQFF

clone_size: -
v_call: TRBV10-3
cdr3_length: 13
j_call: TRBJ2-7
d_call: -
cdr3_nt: TGTGCCATCAGTGAGCCGGCGGGTTACGAGCAGTACTTC
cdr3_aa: CAISEPAGYEQYF

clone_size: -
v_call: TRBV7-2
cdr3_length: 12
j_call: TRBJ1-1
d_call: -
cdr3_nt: TGTGCCAGCAGCTTAGCCCCGGGTAAAGCTTTCTTT
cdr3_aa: CASSLAPGKAFF

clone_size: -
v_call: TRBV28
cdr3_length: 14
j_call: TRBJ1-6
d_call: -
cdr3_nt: TGTGCCAGCAGCCCCGGGACGGACAATTCACCCCTCCACTTT
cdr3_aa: CASSPGTDNSPLHF

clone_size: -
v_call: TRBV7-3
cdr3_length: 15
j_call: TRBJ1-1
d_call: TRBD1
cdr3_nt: TGTGCCAGCAGCGCCCAGGGGGCTGGGAACACTGAAGCTTTCTTT
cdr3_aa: CASSAQGAGNTEAFF

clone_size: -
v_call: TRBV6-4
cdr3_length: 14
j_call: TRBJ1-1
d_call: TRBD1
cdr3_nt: TGTGCCAGCAGACCGGGACAGGCGAGCACTGAAGCTTTCTTT
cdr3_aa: CASRPGQASTEAFF

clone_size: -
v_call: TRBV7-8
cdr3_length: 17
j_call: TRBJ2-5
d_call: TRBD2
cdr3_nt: TGTGCCAGCAGCTTGTCGTCTAGCGGGGGGAGTCAAGAGACCCAGTACTTC
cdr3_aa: CASSLSSSGGSQETQYF

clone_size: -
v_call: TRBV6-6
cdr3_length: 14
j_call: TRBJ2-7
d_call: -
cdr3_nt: TGTGCCAGCAGTTTAACCCTAGGAATCTACGAGCAGTACTTC
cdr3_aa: CASSLTLGIYEQYF

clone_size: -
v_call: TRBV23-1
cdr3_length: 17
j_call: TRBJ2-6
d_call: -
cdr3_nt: TGCGCCAGCAGTGTGACCACGCAACAAAGTCGGGCCAACGTCCTGACTTTC
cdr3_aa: CASSVTTQQSRANVLTF

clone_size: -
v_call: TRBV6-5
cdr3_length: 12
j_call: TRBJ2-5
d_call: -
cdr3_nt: TGTGCCAGCAGTTACGGGGGAGAGACCCAGTACTTC
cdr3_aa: CASSYGGETQYF

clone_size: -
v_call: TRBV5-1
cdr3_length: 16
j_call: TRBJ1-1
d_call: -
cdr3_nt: TGCGCCAGCAGCCGGGGGCAGGCCCTGAGTGACACTGAAGCTTTCTTT
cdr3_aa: CASSRGQALSDTEAFF

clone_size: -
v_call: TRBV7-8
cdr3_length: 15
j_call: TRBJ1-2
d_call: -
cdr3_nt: TGTGCCAGCAGCTTAGGGGCAGGGTCTAACTATGGCTACACCTTC
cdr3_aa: CASSLGAGSNYGYTF

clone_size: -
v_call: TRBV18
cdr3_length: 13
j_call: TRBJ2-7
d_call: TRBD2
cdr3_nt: TGTGCCAGCCGTAGAGCGGGAGACTACGAGCAGTACTTC
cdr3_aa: CASRRAGDYEQYF

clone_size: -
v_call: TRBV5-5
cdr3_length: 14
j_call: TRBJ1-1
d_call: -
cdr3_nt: TGTGCCAGCAGCCAACCGGGGCCAGTCACTGAAGCTTTCTTT
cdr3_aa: CASSQPGPVTEAFF

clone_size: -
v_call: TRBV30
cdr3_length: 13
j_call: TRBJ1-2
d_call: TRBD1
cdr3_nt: TGTGCCTGGAGTGTACAGCAGGGGGAAGGCTACACCTTC
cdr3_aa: CAWSVQQGEGYTF

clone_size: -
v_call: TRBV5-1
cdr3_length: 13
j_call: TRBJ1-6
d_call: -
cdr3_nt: TGCGCCAGCCATAGAACGGAAAATTCACCCCTCCACTTT
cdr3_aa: CASHRTENSPLHF

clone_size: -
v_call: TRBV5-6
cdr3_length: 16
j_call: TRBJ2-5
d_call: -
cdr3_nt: TGTGCCAGCAGAATGAAGGGCGCCGGGGGCCAAGAGACCCAGTACTTC
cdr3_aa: CASRMKGAGGQETQYF

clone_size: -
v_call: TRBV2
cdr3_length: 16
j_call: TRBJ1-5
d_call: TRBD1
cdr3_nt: TGTGCCAGCATTCAGGACAGGGAGTACTACAATCAGCCCCAGCATTTT
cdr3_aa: CASIQDREYYNQPQHF

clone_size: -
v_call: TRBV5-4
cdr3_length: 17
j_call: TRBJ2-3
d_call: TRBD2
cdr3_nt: TGTGCCAGCAGCGGCGCCACTAGCGGGAGGGACACAGATACGCAGTATTTT
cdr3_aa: CASSGATSGRDTDTQYF

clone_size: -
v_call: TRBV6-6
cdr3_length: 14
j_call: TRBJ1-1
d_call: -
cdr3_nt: TGTGCCAGCAGTTACGCATTAAAGAACACTGAAGCTTTCTTT
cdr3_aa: CASSYALKNTEAFF

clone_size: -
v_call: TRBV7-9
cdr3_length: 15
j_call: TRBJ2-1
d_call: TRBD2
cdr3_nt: TGTGCCAGCAGCTTAGTTCCAGCGGGGAGGCTCGAGCAGTTCTTC
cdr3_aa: CASSLVPAGRLEQFF

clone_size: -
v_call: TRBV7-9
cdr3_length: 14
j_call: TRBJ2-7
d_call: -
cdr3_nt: TGTGCCAGCAGGGTAGACAGTCTCGTAGGCGAGCAGTACTTC
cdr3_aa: CASRVDSLVGEQYF

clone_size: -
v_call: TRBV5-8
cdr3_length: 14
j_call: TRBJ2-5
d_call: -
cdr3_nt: TGTGCCAGCAGCTTCGGGGGCCGGCAAGAGACCCAGTACTTC
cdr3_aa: CASSFGGRQETQYF

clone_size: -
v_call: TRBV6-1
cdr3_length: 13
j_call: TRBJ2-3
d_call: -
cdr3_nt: TGTGCCAGCAATACAGGGCTCACAGATACGCAGTATTTT
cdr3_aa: CASNTGLTDTQYF

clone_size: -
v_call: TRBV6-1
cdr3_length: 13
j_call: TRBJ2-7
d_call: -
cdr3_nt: TGTGCCAGCAGTGAAACGGCACAACGGGAGCAGTACTTC
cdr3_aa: CASSETAQREQYF

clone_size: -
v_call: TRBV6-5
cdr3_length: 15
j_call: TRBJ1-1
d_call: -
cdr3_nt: TGTGCCAGCAGTTACTCGGCAGCAATGAACACTGAAGCTTTCTTT
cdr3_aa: CASSYSAAMNTEAFF

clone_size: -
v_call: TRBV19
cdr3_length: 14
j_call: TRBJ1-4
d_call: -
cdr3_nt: TGTGCCAGTAGTATTTCTACAACTAATGAAAAACTGTTTTTT
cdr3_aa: CASSISTTNEKLFF

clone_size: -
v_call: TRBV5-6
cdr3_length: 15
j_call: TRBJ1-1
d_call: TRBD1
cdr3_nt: TGTGCCAGCAGCTTGGGGGCAGGGGGCAGGACTGAAGCTTTCTTT
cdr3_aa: CASSLGAGGRTEAFF

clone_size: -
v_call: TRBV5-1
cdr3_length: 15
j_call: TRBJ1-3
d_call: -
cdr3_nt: TGCGCCAGCAGTAGGGGACAACCTGCTGGAAACACCATATATTTT
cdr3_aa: CASSRGQPAGNTIYF

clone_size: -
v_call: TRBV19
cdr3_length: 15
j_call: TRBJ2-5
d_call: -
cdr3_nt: TGTGCCAGTAGTATAGATCTAAAGAGGCGGGAGACCCAGTACTTC
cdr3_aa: CASSIDLKRRETQYF

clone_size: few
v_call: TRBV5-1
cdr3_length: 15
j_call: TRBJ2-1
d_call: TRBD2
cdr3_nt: TGCGCCAGCAGCCAGACTAGCGGGGACTACAATGAGCAGTTCTTC
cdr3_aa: CASSQTSGDYNEQFF

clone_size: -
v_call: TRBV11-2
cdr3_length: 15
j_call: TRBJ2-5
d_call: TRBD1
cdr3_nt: TGTGCCAGCAGCTTAGATGACAGGGGGGCGGTGACCCAGTACTTC
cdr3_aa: CASSLDDRGAVTQYF

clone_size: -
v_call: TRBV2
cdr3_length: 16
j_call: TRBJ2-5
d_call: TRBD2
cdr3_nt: TGTGCCAGCAGTTCTTTAGCGGGGGGACCCCAAGAGACCCAGTACTTC
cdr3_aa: CASSSLAGGPQETQYF

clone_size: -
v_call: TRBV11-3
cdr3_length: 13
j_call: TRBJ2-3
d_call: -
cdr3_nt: TGTGCCAGCAGCGCCCAGACTACTGATACGCAGTATTTT
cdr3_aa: CASSAQTTDTQYF

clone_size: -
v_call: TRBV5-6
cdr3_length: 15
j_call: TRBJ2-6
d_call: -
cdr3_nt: TGTGCCAGCAGCGAGATTAGCTCTGGGGCCAACGTCCTGACTTTC
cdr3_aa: CASSEISSGANVLTF

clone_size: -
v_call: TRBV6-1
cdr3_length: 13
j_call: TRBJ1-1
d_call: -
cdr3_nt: TGTGCCAGCAGAATTGGGGGGCTCACTGAAGCTTTCTTT
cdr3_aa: CASRIGGLTEAFF

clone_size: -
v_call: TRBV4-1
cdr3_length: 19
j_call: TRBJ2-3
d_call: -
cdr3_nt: TGCGCCAGCAGCCAAGTTTACAGTGGAGGGGGGCATCTCACAGATACGCAGTATTTT
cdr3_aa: CASSQVYSGGGHLTDTQYF

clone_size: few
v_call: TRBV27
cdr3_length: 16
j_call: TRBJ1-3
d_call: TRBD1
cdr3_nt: TGTGCCAGCAGTCCCCGGGGCAGGGGGCGAGGAAACACCATATATTTT
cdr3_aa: CASSPRGRGRGNTIYF

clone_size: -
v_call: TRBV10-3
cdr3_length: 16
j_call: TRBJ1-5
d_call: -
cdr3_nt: TGTGCCATCAGTGAGTCGGGTGGAGGTAAGGGTCAGCCCCAGCATTTT
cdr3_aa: CAISESGGGKGQPQHF

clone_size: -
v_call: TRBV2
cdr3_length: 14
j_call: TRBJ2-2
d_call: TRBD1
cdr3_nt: TGTGCCAGCAGCGGGGACAGGGGAACCGGGGAGCTGTTTTTT
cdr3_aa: CASSGDRGTGELFF

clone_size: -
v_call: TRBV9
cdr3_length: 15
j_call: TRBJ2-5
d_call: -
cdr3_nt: TGTGCCAGCAGCGTAGCTAGTGGTCCCCAAGAGACCCAGTACTTC
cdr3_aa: CASSVASGPQETQYF